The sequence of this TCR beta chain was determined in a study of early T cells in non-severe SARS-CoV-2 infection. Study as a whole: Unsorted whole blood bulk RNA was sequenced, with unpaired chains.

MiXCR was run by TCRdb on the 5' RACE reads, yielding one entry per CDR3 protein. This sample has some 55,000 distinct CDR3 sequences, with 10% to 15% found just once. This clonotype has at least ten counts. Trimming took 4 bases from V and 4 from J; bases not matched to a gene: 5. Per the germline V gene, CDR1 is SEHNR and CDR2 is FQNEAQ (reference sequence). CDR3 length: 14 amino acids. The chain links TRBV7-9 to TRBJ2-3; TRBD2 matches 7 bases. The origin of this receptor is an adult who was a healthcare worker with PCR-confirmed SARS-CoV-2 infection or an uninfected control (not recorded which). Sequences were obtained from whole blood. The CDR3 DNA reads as TGTGCCAGCAGCTCCCGGACTAGTGCAGATACGCAGTATTTT. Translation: CASSSRTSADTQYF.